The 20 T cell receptor beta chains reported below all come from one sample, sequenced in a study of blood T cell repertoires in COVID-19. Some clones are missing from TCRdb's copy, which holds only in-frame ones; the method was immunoSEQ multiplex PCR. This sample has roughly 220,000 clones, with roughly 80% found just once. Sequencing was performed on PBMCs or T cells enriched from blood (not recorded which). The receptors come from a woman aged 40 to 50 with acute COVID-19.

The gene calls are TRBV28 and TRBJ2-5; no clear D gene. Germline V lookup: CDR1 MDHEN, CDR2 SYDVKM. Trimming shortened V by 5 bases and J by 0 bases, and 7 bases separated the two germline ends. The CDR3 is 13 residues long. This CDR3 is CASSPQYQETQYF. The DNA of the CDR3 is TGTGCCAGCAGTCCCCAGTACCAAGAGACCCAGTACTTC.

The CDR3 DNA sequence: TGTGCCATCAGTGGATTCGGACCAGGGGGCGACTATGGCTACACCTTC. Encoded protein: CAISGFGPGGDYGYTF. This chain uses TRBV10-3 with TRBJ1-2; 8 nucleotides agree with TRBD1. Germline V gives CDR1 ENHRY, CDR2 SYGVKD. The V segment lost 4 bases and the J segment 3 bases; nucleotides outside the gene matches: 10. This CDR3 region has 16 residues.

This chain joins TRBV12-5 and TRBJ1-1, with 8 bases that match TRBD1. After removal of 4 bases from V and 3 bases from J, the junction contained 7 bases not matched to a gene. The germline CDR1 and CDR2 sequences are LGHNT and FRNRAP. The CDR3 totals 15 residues. This CDR3 reads CASGSATGVDTEAFF. DNA for the CDR3: TGTGCTAGTGGTTCGGCGACAGGGGTGGACACTGAAGCTTTCTTT.

The J gene is TRBJ2-7, the V gene TRBV27; unclear D gene. The CDR3 extends over 13 amino acids. V lost 8 bases and J 0 bases, leaving 11 bases between the germline ends. CDR1 and CDR2 from the germline V gene are MNHEY and SMNVEV (reference sequence). CDR3 nucleotides: TGTGCCAGCGCGACTGCGAGCTCCTACGAGCAGTACTTC. Translation: CASATASSYEQYF.

The rearrangement joins TRBV5-4 to TRBJ2-1; 9 nucleotides line up with TRBD2. Germline lookup yields CDR1 SGHNT and CDR2 YYREEE (reference sequence). V lost 1 base, J lost 2 bases, and 10 bases stayed unmatched. This CDR3 is 18 amino acids long. CDR3 bases: TGTGCCAGCAGCTTGAGGCTAGCGGGGTTCTGGGCCTACAATGAGCAGTTCTTC. As protein: CASSLRLAGFWAYNEQFF.

V and J are TRBV6-5 and TRBJ1-5; D is unclear. With 4 bases removed from V and 2 bases from J, the gap between germline ends came to 9 bases. CDR3 length: 14 amino acids. The germline CDR1 and CDR2 sequences are MNHEY and SVGAGI. CDR3 bases: TGTGCCAGCAGTTTCCAAACGGGCAATCAGCCCCAGCATTTT. Protein product: CASSFQTGNQPQHF.

This chain connects TRBV20-1 to TRBJ2-7; TRBD1 matches at 7 bases. V lost 5 bases, J lost 6 bases, and 4 bases stayed unmatched. The CDR3 runs 11 residues. The germline gives CDR1 DFQATT, CDR2 SNEGSKA (reference sequence). CDR3 protein: CSAGGQSEQYF. The CDR3 nucleotides read TGCAGTGCTGGGGGACAGAGCGAGCAGTACTTC.

V usage is TRBV28 and J usage is TRBJ1-2; D not resolved. The germline CDR1 and CDR2 sequences are MDHEN and SYDVKM. The CDR3 is 13 residues long. Trimming left V 2 bases short and J 4 bases short, with 8 bases between. CDR3 sequence (DNA): TGTGCCAGCAGTTTACTCCAGTTCTATGGCTACACCTTC. It yields the protein CASSLLQFYGYTF.

This clone was recorded only once. The chain employs TRBV14 and TRBJ2-2; no clear D. Germline values: CDR1 SGHDN, CDR2 FVKESK. Trimming stripped 1 base from V and 8 bases from J, with 14 bases between. The CDR3 length is 15 residues. CDR3 sequence (DNA): TGTGCCAGCAGCCAAGGAGGTTTAGCTTCTGGGGAGCTGTTTTTT. This translates into CASSQGGLASGELFF. The full variable domain, with the rest looked up from reference TRBV14 and TRBJ2-2, is EAGVTQFPSHSVIEKGQTVTLRCDPISGHDNLYWYRRVMGKEIKFLLHFVKESKQDESGMPNNRFLAERTGGTYSTLKVQPAELEDSGVYFCASSQGGLASGELFFGEGSRLTVL.

The V and J genes are TRBV19 and TRBJ2-2; D possibly corresponds to TRBD1 (5 bases). The CDR3 covers 14 residues. V was clipped by 6 bases and J by 0 bases, with 8 bases between them. Germline CDR1 is LNHDA and CDR2 is SQIVND (reference sequence). CDR3 in DNA: TGTGCCAGTAGCGACAGAGCGAACACCGGGGAGCTGTTTTTT. Its translation: CASSDRANTGELFF. The full variable domain, completed using reference TRBV19 and TRBJ2-2, is DGGITQSPKYLFRKEGQNVTLSCEQNLNHDAMYWYRQDPGQGLRLIYYSQIVNDFQKGDIAEGYSVSREKKESFPLTVTSAQKNPTAFYLCASSDRANTGELFFGEGSRLTVL.

The rearrangement uses TRBV5-1 and TRBJ1-2; 9 bases map to TRBD1. After removal of 0 bases from V and 4 bases from J, the junction contained 1 base not matched to a gene. Germline CDR1 reads SGHRS; CDR2 reads YFSETQ. This CDR3 comprises 14 residues. The CDR3 DNA reads as TGCGCCAGCAGCTTGGAGGGACAGGGCTATGGCTACACCTTC. Its translation: CASSLEGQGYGYTF.

The chain has TRBV6-2 or TRBV6-3 and TRBJ1-6, with 10 bases identical to TRBD1. Looked up from germline, CDR1 is MNHEY and CDR2 is SVGEGT. V gave up 5 bases and J gave up 7 bases; unmatched junction bases: 5. The CDR3 is 15 residues long. DNA of the CDR3: TGTGCCAGCAGTACCAGGGACAGGGGCAATTCACCCCTCCACTTT. It specifies CASSTRDRGNSPLHF.

A single count supports this clone. V gene TRBV28 combines with J gene TRBJ2-7, with a tentative D call TRBD1 (5 bases). The germline gives CDR1 MDHEN, CDR2 SYDVKM. V was cut by 2 bases and J by 6 bases, with 11 bases left in between. This CDR3 has 13 amino acids. CDR3 bases: TGTGCCAGCAGTTTACAGGGAAGGCCCGAGCAGTACTTC. The encoded protein is CASSLQGRPEQYF.

The rearrangement joins TRBV4-2 to TRBJ2-2; TRBD1 aligns across 9 bases. With V trimmed by 3 bases and J by 5 bases, 1 base remained unmatched. The germline V gene encodes CDR1 LGHNA and CDR2 YNFKEQ. The CDR3 has 14 residues. This CDR3 reads CASSQDRGTGELFF. In DNA, the CDR3 is TGTGCCAGCAGCCAGGACAGGGGAACCGGGGAGCTGTTTTTT.

V gene TRBV19 combines with J gene TRBJ2-2; D is perhaps TRBD2 (6 bases). Per the germline V gene, CDR1 is LNHDA and CDR2 is SQIVND (reference sequence). Trimming pared 1 base from V and 7 bases from J, leaving 10 bases between. The CDR3 is made up of 14 amino acids. The CDR3 here is CASSIGGRDGELFF. In nucleotides, the CDR3 is TGTGCCAGTAGTATAGGCGGGCGGGACGGGGAGCTGTTTTTT.

The V call is TRBV14, the J call TRBJ2-7; TRBD1 matches 7 bases. This CDR3 has 15 amino acids. The germline V gene has CDR1 SGHDN and CDR2 FVKESK. V lost 0 bases to trimming and J lost 1 base; unmatched junction nucleotides: 3. CDR3 sequence (DNA): TGTGCCAGCAGCCAAGAGCGACAGGGATCCTACGAGCAGTACTTC. Its translation is CASSQERQGSYEQYF.

The V and J genes are TRBV6-5 and TRBJ2-7; D might be TRBD2 (7 bases). CDR3 length equals 15 residues. The V gene lost 7 bases and the J gene lost 3 bases, with 19 bases spanning the gap. Germline V gene lookup returns CDR1 MNHEY and CDR2 SVGAGI. This chain's CDR3 is CASNQGGGVVYEQYF. DNA of the CDR3: TGTGCCAGCAACCAAGGGGGGGGCGTAGTCTACGAGCAGTACTTC.

A few counts support this clone. This chain joins TRBV4-2 and TRBJ1-2; 8 nucleotides align to TRBD1. J lost 4 bases, V lost 0 bases, and 7 bases had no gene match. The length of the CDR3 is 16 residues. Per germline, CDR1 LGHNA and CDR2 YNFKEQ. DNA of the CDR3: TGTGCCAGCAGCCAAGAGGGGAACAGGGGGGGCTATGGCTACACCTTC. Amino acids: CASSQEGNRGGYGYTF.

This clone has only one observation. V is TRBV6-2 or TRBV6-3 and J is TRBJ2-1; 7 bases match TRBD1. Germline lookup yields CDR1 MNHEY and CDR2 SVGEGT. The CDR3 runs to 15 residues. With V trimmed by 2 bases and J by 4 bases, 5 bases remained unmatched. CDR3 protein: CASSYRGRVYNEQFF. CDR3 DNA: TGTGCCAGCAGTTACAGGGGGCGCGTTTACAATGAGCAGTTCTTC.

This clone has a single count. The chain recombines TRBV19 with TRBJ1-1; D gene ambiguous. V lost 3 bases and J 2 bases, leaving 13 bases between the germline ends. The germline V gene has CDR1 LNHDA and CDR2 SQIVND (reference sequence). The CDR3 has 15 amino acids. Here the CDR3 reads CASSIFKAENTEAFF. DNA for the CDR3: TGTGCCAGTAGTATTTTTAAGGCGGAAAACACTGAAGCTTTCTTT. Supplemented by reference TRBV19 and TRBJ1-1, the full variable domain reads DGGITQSPKYLFRKEGQNVTLSCEQNLNHDAMYWYRQDPGQGLRLIYYSQIVNDFQKGDIAEGYSVSREKKESFPLTVTSAQKNPTAFYLCASSIFKAENTEAFFGQGTRLTVV.